Below are 31 T cell receptor beta chains sequenced from a single sample in a study of T cells expressing NK-cell markers (dated by TCRdb to about 2020). Receptor amplification or capture employed 5' RACE. The run used an Illumina HiSeq 2000. With the reads reprocessed by TCRdb, a single entry stands for each CDR3 protein sequence and no DNA is reported. The sample's own table lists hundreds of thousands of distinct CDR3 sequences. The ten largest clones add up to approximately 3.6% of the sample. The source material was blood T cells: a sorted CD56 or NKG2C T cell subset, CD4+ or CD8+ T cells, or bulk PBMC T cells (not recorded which). Source of these receptors: a man younger than 30 in good health. Donor details come from another sample of the same person, matched by shared clones.

The chain joins TRBV25-1 to TRBJ2-3. From germline, CDR1 is MGHDK and CDR2 SYGVNS. The CDR3 sequence is 16 residues long. CDR3 amino acids: CASSEAIHTSTDTQYF.

CDR3 in amino acids: CAISGVGTSAYNEQFF. The chain combines TRBV10-3 with TRBJ2-1; TCRdb indicates TRBD2, and absent DNA this call remains unverified. The CDR3 consists of 16 residues. The germline gives CDR1 ENHRY, CDR2 SYGVKD.

The chain combines TRBV27 with TRBJ2-7. Per the germline V gene, CDR1 is MNHEY and CDR2 is SMNVEV (reference sequence). This CDR3 is built from 14 residues. CDR3 amino acids: CASSFRDLLHEQYF.

The CDR3 region is CASSFFGGELFF. The chain combines TRBV27 with TRBJ2-2. Germline CDR1 and CDR2: MNHEY and SMNVEV (reference sequence). The CDR3 sequence is 12 residues long.

This chain connects TRBV7-2 to TRBJ2-3; lacking DNA, the TRBD1 call made by TCRdb goes unchecked. The germline V gene has CDR1 SGHTA and CDR2 FQGNSA. The CDR3 extends over 13 amino acids. CDR3 protein: CASSLNQGRTQYF.

The V and J genes are TRBV10-3 and TRBJ2-1; lacking DNA, the TRBD2 call made by TCRdb goes unchecked. The CDR3 has 14 residues. Per germline, CDR1 ENHRY and CDR2 SYGVKD. CDR3 sequence: CAISEPRGGNEQFF.

The chain recombines TRBV7-9 with TRBJ2-1; the TCRdb call, TRBD1, lacks DNA for checking. CDR3 length: 19 amino acids. Germline CDR1 and CDR2: SEHNR and FQNEAQ (reference sequence). The CDR3: CASSPGPTGSTSNYNEQFF.

The chain recombines TRBV12-3 or TRBV12-4 with TRBJ1-4; the D call from TCRdb, TRBD1, cannot be confirmed without DNA. The CDR3 extends over 16 amino acids. CDR3 amino acids: CASSLFGPGTDEKLFF.

This chain joins TRBV27 and TRBJ2-2; TCRdb lists TRBD1, though no DNA is available to test this call. The CDR3 spans 17 residues. Germline values: CDR1 MNHEY, CDR2 SMNVEV (reference sequence). The CDR3 here is CASSPPRGGENTGELFF.

The CDR3: CASSLDRRTGGGEKLFF. J is TRBJ1-4 and V is TRBV4-2; the D call from TCRdb, TRBD1, cannot be confirmed without DNA. Germline values: CDR1 LGHNA, CDR2 YNFKEQ. CDR3 length: 17 amino acids.

The chain has TRBV24-1 and TRBJ2-6. Germline CDR1 reads KGHDR; CDR2 reads SFDVKD. The length of the CDR3 is 16 residues. This CDR3 is CATSDPETSGANVLTF.

The genes are TRBV5-1 and TRBJ2-3; TCRdb picks TRBD1, but there is no DNA to check that call. The germline V gene has CDR1 SGHRS and CDR2 YFSETQ. CDR3 length equals 17 residues. This CDR3 is CASSWTTTGARTDTQYF.

The V call is TRBV5-8, the J call TRBJ2-7; TCRdb's D gene call, TRBD1, goes unchecked for lack of DNA. CDR1 and CDR2 from the germline V gene are SGHTS and YDEGEE. CDR3 length: 16 residues. The chain's CDR3 is CASSSGTGARLDEQYF. Filled out from reference TRBV5-8 and TRBJ2-7, the complete variable domain reads EAGVTQSPTHLIKTRGQQATLRCSPISGHTSVYWYQQALGLGLQFLLWYDEGEERNRGNFPPRFSGRQFPNYSSELNVNALELEDSALYLCASSSGTGARLDEQYFGPGTRLTVT.

The chain is built from TRBV12-3 or TRBV12-4 and TRBJ2-7; TCRdb's D gene call, TRBD1, goes unchecked for lack of DNA. The CDR3 covers 15 residues. The CDR3 spells CASSLGDLTSYEQYF.

This chain uses TRBV12-3 or TRBV12-4 with TRBJ1-5; TCRdb gives TRBD1 as the D gene, but with no DNA this cannot be confirmed. There are 16 residues in the CDR3. The CDR3 loop is CASGSPGQTGRQPQHF.

The CDR3 spells CASSWTAGLSSYNEQFF. This rearrangement joins TRBV11-1 to TRBJ2-1; the TCRdb call, TRBD1, lacks DNA for checking. From germline, CDR1 is SGHAT and CDR2 FQDESV (reference sequence). The CDR3 totals 17 residues.

This chain links TRBV6-5 with TRBJ2-4; as DNA is missing, the TRBD2 call by TCRdb cannot be tested. Germline V CDR1 and CDR2: MNHEY, SVGAGI. CDR3 length equals 13 residues. The CDR3 spells CASSYTPREGRYF.

The V gene is TRBV4-3, the J gene TRBJ2-3; no DNA is available, so the TRBD1 call from TCRdb remains unchecked. The CDR3 has 16 residues. Germline V gives CDR1 LGHNA, CDR2 YSLEER. The CDR3 region is CASSQARDRFTDTQYF.

This chain connects TRBV6-2 or TRBV6-3 to TRBJ2-1; TCRdb reports TRBD2, a call that lacks DNA to check it against. CDR3 length: 15 residues. Germline V gene sequence: CDR1 MNHEY, CDR2 SVGEGT. The CDR3 loop is CASSSDYSSYNEQFF.

The V gene is TRBV5-1, the J gene TRBJ2-2; checking the TCRdb D call of TRBD2 is not possible without DNA. The CDR3 has 18 amino acids. Looked up from germline, CDR1 is SGHRS and CDR2 is YFSETQ. CDR3 region: CASSSRTSGRASTGELFF.

V is TRBV6-2 or TRBV6-3 and J is TRBJ2-5. CDR3 length: 14 amino acids. CDR1 MNHEY and CDR2 SVGEGT come from the germline V gene. The CDR3: CASSSVAPGETQYF.

J is TRBJ2-1 and V is TRBV6-4; no DNA is available, so the TRBD2 call from TCRdb remains unchecked. This CDR3 spans 14 amino acids. Germline CDR1 reads MRHNA; CDR2 reads SNTAGT. CDR3 sequence reads: CASSGREGLDEQFF.

The J gene is TRBJ2-2, the V gene TRBV27; as DNA is missing, the TRBD1 call by TCRdb cannot be tested. The germline V gene encodes CDR1 MNHEY and CDR2 SMNVEV (reference sequence). The CDR3 covers 14 residues. The CDR3: CASSTLQGFGELFF.

V is TRBV12-5 and J is TRBJ2-5; checking the TCRdb D call of TRBD1 is not possible without DNA. From germline, CDR1 is LGHNT and CDR2 FRNRAP. CDR3 length: 15 amino acids. CDR3 residues: CASVQGRGYQETQYF.

The chain has TRBV7-9 and TRBJ1-1; TCRdb returns TRBD1, unconfirmable since there is no DNA. CDR3 size: 15 residues. The germline V gene has CDR1 SEHNR and CDR2 FQNEAQ (reference sequence). This chain's CDR3 is CASSPRAYRDTEAFF. Full variable domain (rest looked up from reference TRBV7-9 and TRBJ1-1): DTGVSQNPRHKITKRGQNVTFRCDPISEHNRLYWYRQTLGQGPEFLTYFQNEAQLEKSRLLSDRFSAERPKGSFSTLEIQRTEQGDSAMYLCASSPRAYRDTEAFFGQGTRLTVV.

The J gene is TRBJ2-2, the V gene TRBV29-1; as DNA is missing, the TRBD1 call by TCRdb cannot be tested. CDR1 and CDR2 from the germline V gene are SQVTM and ANQGSEA. The length of the CDR3 is 14 residues. CDR3 sequence: CSVAGGGNTGELFF.

The rearrangement uses TRBV6-1 and TRBJ2-7; TCRdb's assignment of TRBD2 cannot be checked, as there is no DNA. The length of the CDR3 is 16 residues. CDR1 is MNHNS and CDR2 is SASEGT in the germline V gene. The CDR3 sequence: CASRREGAGPRGEQYF.

The rearrangement links TRBV4-3 to TRBJ2-4. CDR1 LGHNA and CDR2 YSLEER come from the germline V gene. The CDR3 sequence is 14 residues long. CDR3 sequence reads: CASSQGGSQNIQYF.

The V gene is TRBV5-1, the J gene TRBJ2-3; TCRdb's D gene call, TRBD1, goes unchecked for lack of DNA. Germline CDR1 is SGHRS and CDR2 is YFSETQ. This CDR3 region has 16 residues. CDR3 in amino acids: CASSYDRWFSSDTQYF.

The rearrangement uses TRBV5-1 and TRBJ2-7; checking the TCRdb D call of TRBD1 is not possible without DNA. Per germline, CDR1 SGHRS and CDR2 YFSETQ. CDR3 length: 15 amino acids. CDR3 sequence reads: CASSLWTGDFYEQYF. Full variable domain (rest looked up from reference TRBV5-1 and TRBJ2-7): KAGVTQTPRYLIKTRGQQVTLSCSPISGHRSVSWYQQTPGQGLQFLFEYFSETQRNKGNFPGRFSGRQFSNSRSEMNVSTLELGDSALYLCASSLWTGDFYEQYFGPGTRLTVT.

The J gene is TRBJ2-1, the V gene TRBV25-1; lacking DNA, the TRBD2 call made by TCRdb goes unchecked. The CDR3 sequence is 19 residues long. Germline loops: CDR1 MGHDK, CDR2 SYGVNS. The CDR3 is CASSEGLVAGVRGYNEQFF.